Presented here are 2 T cell receptor beta chains from one specimen sequenced in a study of spatial heterogeneity in lung cancer. MiXCR was run by TCRdb on the 5' RACE reads, yielding one entry per CDR3 protein. The sample holds just over 75,000 distinct CDR3 sequences, 8% seen once. As to time point: sample taken at primary tumor resection. This material consisted of PBMCs, taken at surgery. Receptors originate from a male donor with early-stage non-small cell lung cancer.

This clonotype was found many times. The genes are TRBV2 and TRBJ2-1, with 8 bases lining up with TRBD2. Germline V gene lookup returns CDR1 SNHLY and CDR2 FYNNEI. Losses at the gene ends were 5 bases for V and 3 bases for J; bases not matched to a gene: 6. CDR3 length equals 15 residues. CDR3 in amino acids: CASSPQGLGYNEQFF. CDR3 nucleotide sequence: TGTGCCAGCAGTCCCCAGGGACTAGGCTACAATGAGCAGTTCTTC.

Details on this clonotype: An end of the junction does not agree with germline; a read error may underlie this. The chain couples TRBV2 to TRBJ1-1; no clear D. CDR3 size: 14 residues. Per the germline V gene, CDR1 is SNHLY and CDR2 is FYNNEI. The CDR3 region has the DNA TGTGCCAGCAGCGAAGGCACTTTGAACACTGAAGCTTTCTTT. Translating it yields CASSEGTLNTEAFF. The variable domain in full, completed from reference TRBV2 and TRBJ1-1, reads EPEVTQTPSHQVTQMGQEVILRCVPISNHLYFYWYRQILGQKVEFLVSFYNNEISEKSEIFDDQFSVERPDGSNFTLKIRSTKLEDSAMYFCASSEGTLNTEAFFGQGTRLTVV.